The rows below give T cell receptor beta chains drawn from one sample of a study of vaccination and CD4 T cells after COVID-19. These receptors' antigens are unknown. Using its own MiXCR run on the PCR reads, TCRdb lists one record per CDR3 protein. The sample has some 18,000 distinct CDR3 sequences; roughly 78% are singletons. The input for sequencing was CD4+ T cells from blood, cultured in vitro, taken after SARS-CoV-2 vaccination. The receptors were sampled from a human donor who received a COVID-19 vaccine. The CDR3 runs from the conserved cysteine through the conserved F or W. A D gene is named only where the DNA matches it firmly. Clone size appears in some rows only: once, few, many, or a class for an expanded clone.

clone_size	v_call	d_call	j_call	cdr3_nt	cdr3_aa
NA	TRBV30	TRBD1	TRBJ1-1	TGTGCCTGGAGCCTTACCAGGGGGAGGGGGACTGAAGCTTTCTTT	CAWSLTRGRGTEAFF
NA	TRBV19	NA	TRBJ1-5	TGTGCCAGTAGTATGATCAGGGACGGCTATAGCAATCAGCCCCAGCATTTT	CASSMIRDGYSNQPQHF
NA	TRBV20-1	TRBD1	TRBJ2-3	TGCAGTGCTTCGTCCCAGGGGGCGCGGTCCGGCACAGATACGCAGTATTTT	CSASSQGARSGTDTQYF
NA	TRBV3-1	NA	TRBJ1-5	TGTGCCAGCAGCCTCGGACCCAGTAGCAGTCAGCCCCAGCATTTT	CASSLGPSSSQPQHF
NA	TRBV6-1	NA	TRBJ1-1	TGTGCCAGCAAGGCAGGGTTCACCGTGGGCACTGAAGCTTTCTTT	CASKAGFTVGTEAFF
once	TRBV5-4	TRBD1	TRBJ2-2	TGTGCCAGCAGCCCCGAGACCGGGACAGGGGGGCCCGGGGAGCTGTTTTTT	CASSPETGTGGPGELFF
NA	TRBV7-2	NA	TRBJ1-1	TGTGCCAGCAGCTTAGGTAGGACGGATTCGAACACTGAAGCTTTCTTT	CASSLGRTDSNTEAFF
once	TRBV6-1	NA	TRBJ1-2	TGTGCCAGCACTGCTATCCCGGACCCTAACTATGGCTACACCTTC	CASTAIPDPNYGYTF
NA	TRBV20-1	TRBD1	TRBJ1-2	TGCAGTGCTAGAGATAACAGGGGAGGGTATGGCTACACCTTC	CSARDNRGGYGYTF
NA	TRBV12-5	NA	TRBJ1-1	TGTGCTAGTGGTTTGGTACGCAGGGGCACTGAAGCTTTCTTT	CASGLVRRGTEAFF
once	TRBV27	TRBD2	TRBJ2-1	TGTGCCAGCACCCCACTAGCGGGGGCCCTCCCAGGCAATGAGCAGTTCTTC	CASTPLAGALPGNEQFF
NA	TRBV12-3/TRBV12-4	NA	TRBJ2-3	TGTGCCAGCAGTTTAAAGGGTCCAGATACGCAGTATTTT	CASSLKGPDTQYF
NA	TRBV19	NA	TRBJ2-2	TGTGCCAGTAGTATCCCCACAGGGATTAGCACCGGGGAGCTGTTTTTT	CASSIPTGISTGELFF
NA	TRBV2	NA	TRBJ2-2	TGTGCCAGCACCACTGACCGAATTAACACCGGGGAGCTGTTTTTT	CASTTDRINTGELFF
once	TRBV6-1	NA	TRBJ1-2	TGTGCCAGCAGTGGGCCGGGAAGGGGATCATTTAACTATGGCTACACCTTC	CASSGPGRGSFNYGYTF
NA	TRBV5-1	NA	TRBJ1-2	TGCGCCAGCAGCTTGACCGACGGAGACTATGGCTACACCTTC	CASSLTDGDYGYTF
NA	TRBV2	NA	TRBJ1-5	TGTGCCAGCAGTCTTACCTCGGGGGGGACGGCTCAGCCCCAGCATTTT	CASSLTSGGTAQPQHF
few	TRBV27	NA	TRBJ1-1	TGTGCCAGCAAACCAGGTGGGTCTGAAGCTTTCTTT	CASKPGGSEAFF